This section outlines one T cell receptor (beta chain) sequence together with its context. This clonotype has a count of ten or more. Its antigen is not yet known. Base qualities are missing; no much larger clone stands one base away. The library was generated by multiplex PCR. Sequencing instrument: Illumina HiSeq 4000. CDR3 regions were amplified by Arm-PCR with iRepertoire HTBI primers to construct TCR beta libraries. Gel purification was performed on PCR products prior to sequencing. Processing in the source paper ran as follows. Across samples, roughly 60 TRBV and 13 to 15 TRBJ segments were identified and used for gene usage analysis of CDR3 amino acid clonotypes. COPE and FqMerger were used to merge the filtered high-quality paired reads into contigs. Contigs were aligned with BLAST to IMGT TRBV, TRBD and TRBJ reference genes, and CDR3 was defined per IMGT. Highly expanded clones were defined as clonotypes with a frequency above 0.1%. Shannon entropy served as the measure of repertoire diversity, while the Gini coefficient captured V-J evenness. Public clonotypes were defined as clonotypes shared by more than one individual. The raw public data were reprocessed by TCRdb itself: fastp quality trimming at Q25, MiXCR clonotype calling, in-frame beta chains only. Rows are unified per CDR3 protein, each entry keeping the most common DNA and genes. TCRdb, rather than the study authors, made the V and J calls. Counted in this sample were 420,000 or so distinct CDR3 sequences; around 15% of them appeared once. Around a quarter of the sample rests with the top ten.

The data belong to a study of regulatory T cells in long-lasting Graves disease (dated by TCRdb to the early 2020s). Turning to the overall study: Antithyroid drugs had been taken for less than 3 months by newly diagnosed Graves' disease patients. A total of roughly 33 samples were covered by TCR sequencing, comprising around 13 persistent and about 20 newly diagnosed Graves' disease patients. Peripheral blood TCR sequencing and RNA sequencing compared persistent Graves' disease patients with newly diagnosed Graves' disease patients. The study was conducted in China and was registered as a clinical trial. Points the paper makes about the study in general: Only the TCR beta chain was sequenced and analyzed. Peripheral blood alone was examined, since thyroid tissue, which constituted the primary lesion, could not be accessed. Persistent patients shared more public clonotypes among themselves (around 2,700) than newly diagnosed patients did (approximately 900). As a limitation, the authors acknowledged that the small sample size may reduce accuracy. Preferential use of TRBV28, TRBJ1-2 and TRBJ2-5 was observed in persistent disease, whereas TRBV20-1 and TRBJ2-1 were favored in newly diagnosed disease. Compared with newly diagnosed patients, persistent Graves' disease patients had lower TCR Shannon entropy and fewer highly expanded clones, which suggests clonal expansion.

Read against the paper, the sample's time point label means: newly diagnosed GD, antithyroid drugs for less than 3 months. For both TCR sequencing and RNA sequencing, RNA was extracted from PBMCs using TRIzol. Graves' disease was diagnosed according to American Thyroid Association guidelines. Recruitment of patients was carried out at an endocrinology department in Xi'an, China. From each patient, 8 to 10 milliliters of peripheral blood was collected into an EDTA anticoagulant tube. Ficoll Paque Plus density gradient separation was used to isolate PBMCs, and no further T cell sorting was done. RNA quality was checked with an Agilent 2100 Bioanalyzer and agarose gel, and concentration with a NanoDrop 2000. From the germline V gene (reference sequence), CDR1 is LGHDT and CDR2 is YNNKEL. From the cysteine up to the phenylalanine, the CDR3 has a length of 15 residues. This entry keeps only the CDR3 DNA: 45 bases, framed from base 1. Germline trimming: 4 bases from V, 2 bases from J; junction bases outside gene matches: 3.

The same sample was also used in a study of T cells in Graves' hyperthyroidism and ophthalmopathy. In that second paper, the authors write: Stable Graves' hyperthyroidism was defined as no progression to ophthalmopathy during 18 months of follow-up. Hyperthyroidism patients were newly diagnosed, with disease duration under 2 months, and aged 18 to 65 years. Exclusion was applied to patients with uncontrolled infections, other autoimmune diseases, pregnancy or lactation. Diagnoses were based on clinical symptoms, serum thyroxine and TRAb, thyroid ultrasound and orbital computed tomography. For the first round of RT-PCR on the TCR CDR3, the HTBI primer set was used together with the Qiagen OneStep RT-PCR kit. Most expanded thyroid clonotypes (frequency above 0.001) were also detected in blood, suggesting blood repertoires may reflect thyroid immune responses. In cross-validation, a model built on a 13 V-J signature told ophthalmopathy apart from stable hyperthyroidism with 85% to 90% sensitivity and about 81% specificity, and in testing the same model reached 80%/75%. In validation, progression to ophthalmopathy was predicted by the model with roughly 69% sensitivity and 72.22% specificity, a median of approximately 6.5 months before onset. To identify distinguishing TCR V-J signatures, a discovery cohort of 95 to 100 patients was used, comprising 43 with Graves' ophthalmopathy and 57 with stable Graves' hyperthyroidism. Prospective prediction of ophthalmopathy was tested in an independent validation cohort consisting of under 20 hyperthyroidism patients and 15 to 17 patients who later progressed to ophthalmopathy. The 90 to 100 discovery patients were randomly split 7:3 into training and test sets. Thyroid tissue and blood T-cell repertoires from about six Graves' hyperthyroidism patients were also compared in the study. After blood sampling, hyperthyroidism patients were treated with methimazole at a starting dose of 30 mg daily, and ophthalmopathy patients were treated with high-dose intravenous methylprednisolone. The libraries were constructed in a second round of multiplex PCR and then size-selected and purified. Libraries were sequenced paired-end with 100 bp reads on an Illumina HiSeq2000. SOAPnuke was used to process the raw data, with reads discarded if the reads contained adapters or uncalled bases, had a mean Phred below 15, or lacked an exact constant-primer or identifier match. High-quality paired reads were merged using COPE v1.2.5, and each unique nucleotide sequence was defined as a clonotype. Clonotypes were aligned to IMGT TRBV, TRBD and TRBJ reference segments using MiTCR v1.1. Only V-J combinations with frequency above 0.0001, covering roughly 99% of repertoires, were analysed. A TCS score was defined as the ratio of F50 (clonal expansion) to E x V (chaos), with BLOSUM62-based TCRdist applied between CDR3 peptides within each V-J. Welch's t-statistics and random forest reduced roughly 500 V-J features to roughly 13, which were used in a naive Bayes classifier (R e1071). No statistical method was used to set the sample size in advance, and investigators knew the group allocation. TCR Vbeta CDR3 sequencing of some 140 peripheral blood samples (more than 40 ophthalmopathy, roughly 74 hyperthyroidism and some 17 progressor patients) is reported in the paper.

This sequence was found in a woman aged 18-29 years with Graves disease. Donor details come from another sample of the same person, matched by shared clones. The sequences come from peripheral blood mononuclear cells (PBMCs), collected at new diagnosis, from a patient treated with antithyroid drugs. The chain is assembled from TRBV3-1 and TRBJ2-7, and 12 bases in between align with TRBD2. The DNA sequence follows: TGTGCCAGCAGCCCTAGCGGGAGGGCCGCCTACGAGCAGTACTTC. It encodes CASSPSGRAAYEQYF.